One sample yielded the 30 T cell receptor beta chains listed below, sequenced in a study of T cells in Graves' hyperthyroidism and ophthalmopathy. Amplification yielded TCR beta CDR3 regions, with RNA transcripts as the source. In the first-round RT-PCR of the TCR CDR3, the HTBI primer set was used. TCRdb independently ran MiXCR on the multiplex PCR reads; one entry per CDR3 protein. The data contain 650,000 to 750,000 distinct CDR3 sequences, around 15% of them singletons. The sequenced sample was blood. These receptors all stem from a woman between 18 and 30 years old with Graves' hyperthyroidism.

V gene TRBV4-1 combines with J gene TRBJ1-6; D possibly corresponds to TRBD1 (6 bases). The CDR3 runs to 17 residues. The V gene lost 6 bases and the J gene lost 5 bases, with 20 bases spanning the gap. Germline V gene sequence: CDR1 MGHRA, CDR2 YSYEKL. DNA for the CDR3: TGCGCCAGCAGTCGGCAACCCAGGGGCCTGGATAATTCACCCCTCCACTTT. It is translated as CASSRQPRGLDNSPLHF.

The chain links TRBV30 to TRBJ2-4; 8 bases align to TRBD2. The CDR3 has 14 residues. CDR1 and CDR2 (germline): GTSNPN, SVGIG (reference sequence). V shed 3 bases and J 5 bases; nucleotides not matched to a gene: 6. The CDR3 sequence: CAWRAGGYQNIQYF. The CDR3 region has the DNA TGTGCCTGGAGGGCGGGGGGCTACCAAAACATTCAGTACTTC.

The CDR3 reads CASSPSGEGPYEQYF. The CDR3 bases are TGTGCCAGCAGCCCCTCGGGGGAGGGCCCCTACGAGCAGTACTTC. The chain uses TRBV7-2 and TRBJ2-7; 7 bases fit TRBD2. The V segment lost 5 bases and the J segment 2 bases; nucleotides outside the gene matches: 9. The germline V gene has CDR1 SGHTA and CDR2 FQGNSA. The CDR3 runs to 15 residues.

V is TRBV19 and J is TRBJ1-1; 10 nucleotides match TRBD1. Germline CDR1 LNHDA, CDR2 SQIVND (reference sequence). Trimming removed 5 bases from V and 3 bases from J; junction bases left unmatched: 6. The CDR3 covers 15 residues. DNA of the CDR3: TGTGCCAGTAGTCCGGGACAGGGGATGGACACTGAAGCTTTCTTT. As protein: CASSPGQGMDTEAFF.

A few counts support this clonotype. The chain couples TRBV4-1 to TRBJ1-5, with unresolved D. This CDR3 is 14 amino acids long. Trimming took 0 bases from V and 4 from J, leaving 7 bases between them. From germline, CDR1 is MGHRA and CDR2 YSYEKL. The CDR3 is CASSQESVNQPQHF. DNA for the CDR3: TGCGCCAGCAGCCAAGAATCGGTGAATCAGCCCCAGCATTTT.

This clonotype has a count of ten or more. V is TRBV28 and J is TRBJ1-1, with a possible D match to TRBD1 (6 bases). The CDR3 contains 15 residues. V lost 4 bases to trimming and J lost 7 bases, with 19 bases between them. Germline-derived CDR1 and CDR2 are MDHEN and SYDVKM. CDR3: CASSSVGQGSNEAFF. As DNA, the CDR3 is TGTGCCAGCAGTTCCGTGGGGCAGGGGTCAAATGAAGCTTTCTTT.

Ten or more counts support this clonotype. CDR3 loop: CASTRQAEAETQHF. In nucleotides, the CDR3 is TGTGCCAGCACCCGCCAGGCCGAAGCGGAAACCCAGCATTTT. The V and J genes are TRBV28 and TRBJ1-5; no definite D call. The CDR3 covers 14 residues. V was trimmed by 7 bases and J by 11 bases, leaving 21 bases between them. CDR1 and CDR2 (germline): MDHEN, SYDVKM.

This clonotype was observed many times. The chain couples TRBV11-2 to TRBJ2-3, with D uncertain. Trimming removed 1 base from V and 8 bases from J, with 4 bases in between. In germline, CDR1 is SGHAT, CDR2 FQNNGV. The CDR3 loop spans 11 amino acids. CDR3 in DNA: TGTGCCAGCAGCTTAGGACGTACGCAGTATTTT. Encoded protein: CASSLGRTQYF.

This chain connects TRBV27 to TRBJ1-5; unclear D gene. This CDR3 comprises 14 residues. The germline V and J ends were trimmed by 5 bases and 7 bases, with 15 bases remaining between them. The germline gives CDR1 MNHEY, CDR2 SMNVEV (reference sequence). The CDR3 DNA reads TGTGCCAGCAGTCTGTGGGGAATTGGGCAGCCCCAGCATTTT. Its protein is CASSLWGIGQPQHF.

At least ten counts were recorded for this clonotype. This CDR3 is CSAIGQGTRQETQYF. DNA for the CDR3: TGCAGTGCTATTGGACAGGGGACGAGGCAAGAGACCCAGTACTTC. The chain recombines TRBV20-1 with TRBJ2-5; 9 nucleotides match TRBD1. CDR3 size: 15 residues. Trimming took 4 bases from V and 2 from J; bases not matched to a gene: 8. Germline CDR1 DFQATT, CDR2 SNEGSKA (reference sequence).

Concerning this clonotype itself: One end of the junction varies from germline; a read error may be responsible. The chain has TRBV7-2 and TRBJ1-2; D might be TRBD1 (5 bases). CDR3 size: 19 residues. Germline-derived CDR1 and CDR2 are SGHTA and FQGNSA. CDR3 loop: CASSQDEYNTGTVNYGYTF. The CDR3 nucleotides are TGCGCCAGCAGCCAAGACGAGTATAACACCGGGACGGTGAACTATGGCTACACCTTC.

This clonotype was seen a single time. CDR3 loop: CASSQVQGRKFGQPQHF. In nucleotides, the CDR3 is TGCGCCAGCAGCCAAGTTCAGGGGCGCAAATTCGGTCAGCCCCAGCATTTT. The V gene is TRBV4-1, the J gene TRBJ1-5, with D maybe TRBD1 (6 bases). Germline V gene data show CDR1 as MGHRA and CDR2 as YSYEKL. V shed 1 base and J shed 6 bases, with 19 bases lying between them. The CDR3 is made up of 17 amino acids.

This clonotype was found many times. This chain joins TRBV2 and TRBJ2-1, with 10 bases aligning to TRBD2. With V trimmed by 5 bases and J by 2 bases, 3 bases remained unmatched. Germline assignment: CDR1 SNHLY and CDR2 FYNNEI. The CDR3 sequence is 15 residues long. The CDR3 sequence: CASSQLAGTYNEQFF. In DNA form, the CDR3 reads TGTGCCAGCAGTCAACTAGCGGGGACCTACAATGAGCAGTTCTTC.

The CDR3: CAWSLKRGTANSYEQYF. In DNA, the CDR3 is TGTGCCTGGAGTCTAAAGAGAGGGACAGCGAATTCCTACGAGCAGTACTTC. The chain joins TRBV30 to TRBJ2-7; TRBD1 matches 7 bases. The length of the CDR3 is 17 residues. V shed 2 bases and J 1 base; nucleotides not matched to a gene: 14. Germline CDR1 and CDR2: GTSNPN and SVGIG (reference sequence).

The chain links TRBV29-1 to TRBJ2-5, with D perhaps given as TRBD1 or TRBD2 (5 bases each). The CDR3 is 13 residues long. Germline CDR1 SQVTM, CDR2 ANQGSEA. V shed 2 bases and J shed 8 bases, with 15 bases lying between them. CDR3 sequence reads: CSVERAQGRTQYF. The DNA of the CDR3 is TGCAGCGTTGAAAGGGCTCAGGGACGAACCCAGTACTTC.

This chain connects TRBV28 to TRBJ2-1; 8 bases agree with TRBD1. This CDR3 has 15 amino acids. Trimming took 5 bases from V and 2 from J; bases not matched to a gene: 5. CDR1 MDHEN and CDR2 SYDVKM come from the germline V gene. The CDR3 protein is CASSNHRGAYNEQFF. CDR3 nucleotides: TGTGCCAGCAGTAACCACAGGGGGGCCTACAATGAGCAGTTCTTC. The full variable domain, its missing parts supplied by reference TRBV28 and TRBJ2-1, is DVKVTQSSRYLVKRTGEKVFLECVQDMDHENMFWYRQDPGLGLRLIYFSYDVKMKEKGDIPEGYSVSREKKERFSLILESASTNQTSMYLCASSNHRGAYNEQFFGPGTRLTVL.

This clonotype appeared many times. The chain links TRBV24-1 to TRBJ2-1; TRBD2 agrees at 7 bases. Germline CDR1 KGHDR, CDR2 SFDVKD. The CDR3 loop spans 15 amino acids. The junction had 2 bases not matched to a gene; V was cut back by 0 bases and J by 4 bases. The CDR3 loop reads CATSDLYGRYNEQFF. The CDR3 region has the DNA TGTGCCACCAGTGATTTGTACGGGAGGTACAATGAGCAGTTCTTC.

The chain has TRBV5-5 and TRBJ1-3; D possibly corresponds to TRBD1 (6 bases). Germline V CDR1 and CDR2: SGHKS, YYEKEE (reference sequence). V was trimmed by 4 bases and J by 2 bases, leaving 16 bases between them. CDR3 size: 16 residues. CDR3 nucleotide sequence: TGTGCCAGCAGCCTTAATGGACAGACCACTGGAAACACCATATATTTT. The encoded protein is CASSLNGQTTGNTIYF.

This clonotype showed up just a few times. The V call is TRBV20-1, the J call TRBJ1-2; 7 bases align to TRBD1. CDR1 and CDR2 from the germline V gene are DFQATT and SNEGSKA (reference sequence). This CDR3 is built from 14 residues. Trimming cost V 6 bases and J 8 bases; bases outside gene matches: 15. The CDR3 region is CSAEGGQPGWGYTF. CDR3 DNA sequence: TGCAGTGCGGAAGGGGGCCAACCCGGATGGGGCTACACCTTC.

This clonotype appeared many times. The chain links TRBV6-1 to TRBJ2-1; TRBD2 matches at 8 bases. Trimming took 6 bases from V and 4 from J; bases not matched to a gene: 8. CDR3 length: 15 amino acids. Per the germline V gene, CDR1 is MNHNS and CDR2 is SASEGT. As DNA, the CDR3 is TGTGCCAGCAGCACCGTTAGCGGGAAGTACAATGAGCAGTTCTTC. Translating gives CASSTVSGKYNEQFF.

The chain links TRBV5-1 to TRBJ2-3; D gene ambiguous. This CDR3 region has 14 residues. Trimming took 4 bases from V and 7 from J, leaving 16 bases between them. CDR1 is SGHRS, CDR2 YFSETQ, per germline. The CDR3 sequence: CASSPVSRSYTQYF. The CDR3 DNA reads as TGCGCCAGCAGCCCGGTCTCGAGATCGTATACGCAGTATTTT.

This clonotype was counted at least ten times. The chain couples TRBV11-1 to TRBJ2-7; unclear D gene. The CDR3 has 13 residues. With 5 bases removed from V and 2 bases from J, the gap between germline ends came to 10 bases. The V gene's germline CDR1 is SGHAT and CDR2 FQDESV (reference sequence). CDR3 DNA sequence: TGTGCCAGCAGCAACCGACAAACCTACGAGCAGTACTTC. Protein sequence: CASSNRQTYEQYF.

Remarks on this clonotype: Germline and junction disagree at one end, which may indicate a read error. The chain links TRBV11-2 to TRBJ2-3; 14 nucleotides align to TRBD2. CDR1 is SGHAT and CDR2 is FQNNGV in the germline V gene. The CDR3 loop spans 18 amino acids. The CDR3 spells CASSSIVGTSGSTGTQYF. In DNA form, the CDR3 reads TGTGCCAGCAGCTCAATCGTCGGGACTAGCGGGAGCACAGGTACGCAGTATTTT.

This clonotype was recorded at least ten times. The chain uses TRBV11-1 and TRBJ1-6; possibly TRBD1 for D (5 bases). This CDR3 comprises 14 residues. Germline values: CDR1 SGHAT, CDR2 FQDESV (reference sequence). The germline V and J ends were trimmed by 5 bases and 10 bases, with 15 bases remaining between them. CDR3 in DNA: TGTGCCAGCAGCACACAAGGGACCGTCTCACCCCTCCACTTT. As protein: CASSTQGTVSPLHF.

The gene calls are TRBV11-2 and TRBJ2-3, with a weak D call TRBD2 (5 bases). CDR1 and CDR2 from the germline V gene are SGHAT and FQNNGV. Deletions cut 6 bases from V and 2 bases from J, with 18 bases between. The CDR3 is 16 residues long. The CDR3 spells CASSPVGGGLTDTQYF. In nucleotides, the CDR3 is TGTGCCAGCAGTCCCGTGGGTGGCGGACTCACAGATACGCAGTATTTT.

This clonotype was observed at least ten times. Mismatch with germline at one junction end may stem from a read error. V usage is TRBV7-7 and J usage is TRBJ2-5; maybe TRBD2 (6 bases). The CDR3 is 13 amino acids. CDR1 SSHAT and CDR2 FNYEAQ come from the germline V gene (reference sequence). The CDR3 loop is CASSQGLPETQYF. In DNA, the CDR3 is TGTGCTAGCAGCCAGGGACTCCCAGAGACCCAGTACTTC.

In its sample, this clonotype was seen many times. The CDR3: CAISEQLTEAFF. CDR3 bases: TGTGCCATCAGTGAACAGCTAACTGAAGCTTTCTTT. This chain joins TRBV10-3 and TRBJ1-1; D ambiguous. The V gene's germline CDR1 is ENHRY and CDR2 SYGVKD. Trimming removed 3 bases from V and 5 bases from J, with 7 bases in between. The CDR3 is 12 amino acids.

This clonotype has a handful of counts. The genes are TRBV6-5 and TRBJ2-7; 14 bases line up with TRBD2. V dropped 2 bases and J dropped 0; count of bases not matched to a gene: 6. The CDR3 totals 18 residues. The germline V gene encodes CDR1 MNHEY and CDR2 SVGAGI. The CDR3 reads CASSYAGTSGSHSYEQYF. CDR3 sequence (DNA): TGTGCCAGCAGTTACGCCGGGACTAGCGGGAGCCACTCCTACGAGCAGTACTTC.

This clonotype occurred many times. This rearrangement joins TRBV12-3 or TRBV12-4 to TRBJ1-4, with 10 bases that match TRBD1. The CDR3 has 17 amino acids. Trimming at V came to 6 bases and at J to 6 bases, leaving 13 bases not matched to a gene. Written as DNA, the CDR3 is TGTGCCAGCAGATTAAATCGGGACAGGGGAGCCTATGAAAAACTGTTTTTT. Translated: CASRLNRDRGAYEKLFF.

The gene calls are TRBV4-1 and TRBJ1-5; D may be TRBD1 (6 bases). The CDR3 spans 17 residues. Looked up from germline, CDR1 is MGHRA and CDR2 is YSYEKL. Trimming cost V 0 bases and J 2 bases, with 14 bases left between them. The chain's CDR3 is CASSQDGAGVGNQPQHF. CDR3 DNA: TGCGCCAGCAGCCAAGATGGGGCAGGGGTTGGCAATCAGCCCCAGCATTTT.